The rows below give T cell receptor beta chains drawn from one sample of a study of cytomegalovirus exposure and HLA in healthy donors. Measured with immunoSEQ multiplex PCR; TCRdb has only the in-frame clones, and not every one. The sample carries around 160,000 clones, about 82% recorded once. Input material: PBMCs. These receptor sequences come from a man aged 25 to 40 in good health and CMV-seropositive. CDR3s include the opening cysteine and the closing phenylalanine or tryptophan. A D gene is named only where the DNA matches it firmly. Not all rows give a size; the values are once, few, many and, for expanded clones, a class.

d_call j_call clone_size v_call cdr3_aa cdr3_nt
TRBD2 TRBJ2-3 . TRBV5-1 CASSRGGLGSDTQYF TGCGCCAGCAGCCGGGGGGGCCTAGGATCAGATACGCAGTATTTT
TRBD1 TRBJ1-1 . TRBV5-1 CASSLGQGQEAFF TGCGCCAGCAGCTTGGGACAGGGCCAGGAGGCTTTCTTT
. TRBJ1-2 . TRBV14 CASSQDWATYGYTF TGTGCCAGCAGCCAAGATTGGGCAACCTATGGCTACACCTTC
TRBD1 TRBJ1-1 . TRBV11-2 CASSLTDRGRNTEAFF TGTGCCAGCAGCTTAACCGACAGGGGGCGCAACACTGAAGCTTTCTTT
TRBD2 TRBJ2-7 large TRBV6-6 CASGGRGASYEQYF TGTGCCAGCGGGGGGCGGGGGGCCTCCTACGAGCAGTACTTC
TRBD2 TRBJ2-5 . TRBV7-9 CASSLGGRAETQYF TGTGCCAGCAGCTTAGGGGGGAGGGCCGAGACCCAGTACTTC
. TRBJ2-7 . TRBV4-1 CASSQENRAREQYF TGCGCCAGCAGCCAAGAGAATCGAGCCCGCGAGCAGTACTTC
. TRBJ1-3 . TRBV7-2 CASSLATTGNTIYF TGTGCCAGCAGCTTAGCGACAACCGGAAACACCATATATTTT
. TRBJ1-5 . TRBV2 CASSAVPSSNQPQHF TGTGCCAGCAGCGCGGTACCTTCTAGCAATCAGCCCCAGCATTTT
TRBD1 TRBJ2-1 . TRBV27 CASSQGGSWNNEQFF TGTGCCAGCAGCCAAGGGGGCTCTTGGAATAATGAGCAGTTCTTC
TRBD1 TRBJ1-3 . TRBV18 CASSAQGANSGNTIYF TGTGCCAGCTCAGCACAGGGGGCCAACTCTGGAAACACCATATATTTT
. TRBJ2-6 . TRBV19 CASSIGAGQLSGANVLTF TGTGCCAGTAGTATAGGGGCGGGGCAGCTCTCTGGGGCCAACGTCCTGACTTTC
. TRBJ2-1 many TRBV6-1 CASSASGLGEQFF TGTGCCAGCAGTGCATCAGGGCTCGGGGAGCAGTTCTTC
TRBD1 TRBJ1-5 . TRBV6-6 CASSRDSYSNQPQHF TGTGCCAGCAGTAGGGACAGCTATAGCAATCAGCCCCAGCATTTT
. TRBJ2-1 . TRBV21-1 CARVPSGKDYNEQFF TGTGCCAGAGTACCCTCGGGGAAGGACTACAATGAGCAGTTCTTC
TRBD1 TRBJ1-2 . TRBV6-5 CASSPQGLKYGYTF TGTGCCAGCAGTCCACAGGGGCTGAAGTATGGCTACACCTTC
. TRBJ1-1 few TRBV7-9 CASSSRNTEAFF TGTGCCAGCAGCTCCCGGAACACTGAAGCTTTCTTT
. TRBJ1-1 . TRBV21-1 CASSKGVRDGSEAFF TGTGCCAGCAGCAAAGGCGTACGCGACGGGAGTGAAGCTTTCTTT
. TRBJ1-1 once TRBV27 CASSPYRATEAFF TGTGCCAGCAGTCCGTACAGGGCTACTGAAGCTTTCTTT
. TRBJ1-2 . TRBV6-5 CASRDTGSRDGYTF TGTGCCAGCAGGGATACAGGGAGTAGGGATGGCTACACCTTC